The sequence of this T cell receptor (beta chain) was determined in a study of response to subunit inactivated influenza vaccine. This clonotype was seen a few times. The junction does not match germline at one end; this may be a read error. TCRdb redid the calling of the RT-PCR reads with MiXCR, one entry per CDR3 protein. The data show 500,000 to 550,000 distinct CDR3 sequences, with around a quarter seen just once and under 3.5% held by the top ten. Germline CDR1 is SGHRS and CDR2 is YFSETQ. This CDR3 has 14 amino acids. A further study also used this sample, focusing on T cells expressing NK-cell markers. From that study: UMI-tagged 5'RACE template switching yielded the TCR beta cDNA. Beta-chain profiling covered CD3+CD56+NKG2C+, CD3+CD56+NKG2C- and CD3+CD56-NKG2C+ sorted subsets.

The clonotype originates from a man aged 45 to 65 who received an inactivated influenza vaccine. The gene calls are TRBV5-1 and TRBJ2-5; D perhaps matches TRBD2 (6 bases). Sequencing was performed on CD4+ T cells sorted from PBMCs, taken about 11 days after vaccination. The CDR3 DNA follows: TGTGCCAGCAGCTTGGGTAGCGGTGGAGAGACCCAGTACTTC. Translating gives CASSLGSGGETQYF.